These 32 T cell receptor beta chains were sequenced from one sample in a study of blood T cell repertoires in COVID-19. The assay was immunoSEQ multiplex PCR, and TCRdb's table has in-frame clones only and misses some. The sample comprises about 140,000 clones, roughly 85% of which are singletons, and around 2.9% rests with the top ten. Sample: peripheral blood. These receptors originate from a man in his forties or fifties with acute or convalescent COVID-19.

The chain combines TRBV30 with TRBJ2-7, with D maybe TRBD2 (5 bases). Germline CDR1 reads GTSNPN; CDR2 reads SVGIG (reference sequence). CDR3 length equals 13 residues. Trimming removed 7 bases from V and 2 bases from J, with 15 bases in between. In DNA form, the CDR3 reads TGTGCCTCGGATCGAGTGGGAGCCTACGAGCAGTACTTC. It yields the protein CASDRVGAYEQYF.

This chain connects TRBV6-2 or TRBV6-3 to TRBJ1-3; D gene uncertain. V gave up 6 bases and J gave up 0 bases, with 15 bases separating them. CDR1 and CDR2 (germline): MNHEY, SVGEGT. CDR3 length: 16 amino acids. The CDR3 region is CASSPGQASSGNTIYF. For the CDR3, the DNA is TGTGCCAGCAGCCCTGGGCAGGCATCCTCTGGAAACACCATATATTTT.

The chain uses TRBV11-3 and TRBJ2-7; weak D call: TRBD2 (6 bases). Germline CDR1 is SGHNT and CDR2 is YENEEA. V lost 4 bases to trimming and J lost 2 bases, with 12 bases between them. The CDR3 is 14 residues long. CDR3 loop: CASSWPGLPYEQYF. The DNA of the CDR3 is TGTGCCAGCAGCTGGCCGGGACTGCCCTACGAGCAGTACTTC.

J is TRBJ2-1 and V is TRBV5-1; 7 bases match TRBD1. The CDR3 length is 17 residues. After removal of 2 bases from V and 6 bases from J, the junction contained 14 bases not matched to a gene. CDR1 is SGHRS, CDR2 YFSETQ, per germline. The CDR3 nucleotides are TGCGCCAGCAGCTTTCCGCCTCCGGGACAGACCGTCAATGAGCAGTTCTTC. Amino acids: CASSFPPPGQTVNEQFF.

This clone is termed medium-sized. The V gene is TRBV7-9, the J gene TRBJ1-2; TRBD1 matches at 7 bases. V lost 3 bases, J lost 4 bases, and 5 bases stayed unmatched. The germline gives CDR1 SEHNR, CDR2 FQNEAQ (reference sequence). The CDR3 length is 14 residues. In DNA form, the CDR3 reads TGTGCCAGCAGCTTGGAGGGGGCTGGCTATGGCTACACCTTC. This codes for CASSLEGAGYGYTF. The variable domain in full, completed from reference TRBV7-9 and TRBJ1-2, reads DTGVSQNPRHKITKRGQNVTFRCDPISEHNRLYWYRQTLGQGPEFLTYFQNEAQLEKSRLLSDRFSAERPKGSFSTLEIQRTEQGDSAMYLCASSLEGAGYGYTFGSGTRLTVV.

The chain uses TRBV15 and TRBJ2-1; tentatively, D is TRBD2 (5 bases). The CDR3 is 17 amino acids. V was cut by 1 base and J by 1 base, with 14 bases left in between. Per the germline V gene, CDR1 is LNHNV and CDR2 is YYDKDF (reference sequence). This chain's CDR3 is CATSRGGIARSYNEQFF. Written as DNA, the CDR3 is TGTGCCACCAGCAGAGGAGGAATAGCGAGGTCCTACAATGAGCAGTTCTTC. Complete variable domain (other parts from reference TRBV15 and TRBJ2-1): DAMVIQNPRYQVTQFGKPVTLSCSQTLNHNVMYWYQQKSSQAPKLLFHYYDKDFNNEADTPDNFQSRRPNTSFCFLDIRSPGLGDTAMYLCATSRGGIARSYNEQFFGPGTRLTVL.

The V gene is TRBV27, the J gene TRBJ1-5; D is unclear. This CDR3 region has 15 residues. Trimming removed 10 bases from V and 1 base from J, with 17 bases in between. Per the germline V gene, CDR1 is MNHEY and CDR2 is SMNVEV (reference sequence). The CDR3 DNA is TGTGCCACCACACCGGGCGGGTTGAGCAATCAGCCCCAGCATTTT. Translated, it gives CATTPGGLSNQPQHF.

V and J are TRBV2 and TRBJ2-3, with a weak D call TRBD2 (5 bases). Trimming stripped 4 bases from V and 9 bases from J, with 11 bases between. Germline V gene data show CDR1 as SNHLY and CDR2 as FYNNEI. The length of the CDR3 is 12 residues. The CDR3 nucleotides are TGTGCCAGCAGTGCCCTCGGGAAAACGCAGTATTTT. Protein sequence: CASSALGKTQYF.

V and J are TRBV7-9 and TRBJ2-5; D call uncertain. Germline V lookup: CDR1 SEHNR, CDR2 FQNEAQ (reference sequence). Trimming cost V 2 bases and J 1 base, with 5 bases left between them. This CDR3 has 13 residues. CDR3 nucleotides: TGTGCCAGCAGCTTAACTACCCAAGAGACCCAGTACTTC. Protein sequence: CASSLTTQETQYF.

This clone was recorded only once. Other DNA sequences in the same sample also yield this CDR3. The rearrangement uses TRBV6-5 and TRBJ1-5; D not certain. Deletions cut 0 bases from V and 7 bases from J, with 13 bases between. From germline, CDR1 is MNHEY and CDR2 SVGAGI. The length of the CDR3 is 15 residues. CDR3 protein: CASSYSKAGWQPQHF. The CDR3 DNA reads as TGTGCCAGCAGTTACTCCAAGGCGGGGTGGCAGCCCCAGCATTTT.

The V gene is TRBV6-6, the J gene TRBJ1-5; possible D gene TRBD1, 6 bases. This CDR3 comprises 15 residues. Deletions cut 0 bases from V and 6 bases from J, with 12 bases between. Germline-derived CDR1 and CDR2 are MNHNY and SVGAGI (reference sequence). The CDR3 spells CASSYSPGEVQPQHF. The CDR3 DNA reads as TGTGCCAGCAGTTACTCTCCAGGGGAAGTTCAGCCCCAGCATTTT.

V and J are TRBV21-1 and TRBJ2-3; TRBD2, the table's D call, lacks a check against the DNA. TRBV21-1 is noted as a pseudogene. The CDR3 is 13 amino acids. The CDR3: CASSNGSSDTQYF. As DNA, the CDR3 is TGTGCCAGCAGCAACGGGAGTTCAGATACGCAGTATTTT.

J is TRBJ2-1 and V is TRBV5-1, with 8 nucleotides matching TRBD2. J lost 2 bases, V lost 2 bases, and 12 bases had no gene match. Germline assignment: CDR1 SGHRS and CDR2 YFSETQ. CDR3 length: 18 residues. The DNA for the CDR3 is TGCGCCAGCAGCTTAGGACTAGCCCCCGAGATCACCTACAATGAGCAGTTCTTC. It translates to CASSLGLAPEITYNEQFF.

This clone has at least ten counts. This chain connects TRBV10-3 to TRBJ2-1; 14 nucleotides line up with TRBD2. Germline CDR1 ENHRY, CDR2 SYGVKD. Trimming removed 0 bases from V and 6 bases from J; junction bases left unmatched: 1. The CDR3 runs to 16 residues. CDR3 residues: CAISESGLAGVNEQFF. For the CDR3, the DNA is TGTGCCATCAGTGAGTCGGGACTAGCGGGAGTCAATGAGCAGTTCTTC.

The chain combines TRBV27 with TRBJ2-7; the match to TRBD1 covers 9 bases. Losses at the gene ends were 8 bases for V and 7 bases for J; bases not matched to a gene: 9. CDR3 length equals 13 residues. In germline, CDR1 is MNHEY, CDR2 SMNVEV (reference sequence). In nucleotides, the CDR3 is TGTGCCAGCGGATCGGACAGGGGCCATGAGCAGTACTTC. The encoded protein is CASGSDRGHEQYF.

This chain uses TRBV25-1 with TRBJ1-6; possibly TRBD1 for D (6 bases). V lost 4 bases and J 10 bases, leaving 11 bases between the germline ends. Per germline, CDR1 MGHDK and CDR2 SYGVNS. CDR3 size: 13 residues. The chain's CDR3 is CASSGGGGSPLHF. The CDR3 DNA follows: TGTGCCAGCAGTGGCGGGGGCGGGTCACCCCTCCACTTT.

The gene calls are TRBV27 and TRBJ1-2, with 7 nucleotides matching TRBD1. The CDR3 consists of 13 residues. The J segment lost 4 bases and the V segment lost 7 bases, leaving 6 bases of the junction unmatched. CDR1 is MNHEY, CDR2 SMNVEV, per germline (reference sequence). CDR3 in amino acids: CASKGGSGYGYTF. Here the CDR3 DNA reads TGTGCCAGCAAAGGGGGCAGCGGCTATGGCTACACCTTC.

This clone was picked up one time. This chain uses TRBV6-5 with TRBJ2-7, with D tentatively TRBD2 (5 bases). V was clipped by 8 bases and J by 2 bases, with 10 bases between them. The CDR3 contains 12 residues. Germline lookup yields CDR1 MNHEY and CDR2 SVGAGI. The CDR3 DNA sequence: TGTGCCAGCCGGCACGGGGCCTACGAGCAGTACTTC. Its protein product is CASRHGAYEQYF.

The CDR3 loop reads CASSEYGTKEAFF. Written as DNA, the CDR3 is TGTGCCAGCAGTGAGTACGGGACAAAAGAAGCTTTCTTT. The chain joins TRBV2 to TRBJ1-1; TRBD1 is a possible D gene (6 bases). The germline V gene encodes CDR1 SNHLY and CDR2 FYNNEI. The CDR3 is made up of 13 amino acids. Trimming removed 3 bases from V and 8 bases from J, with 13 bases in between.

In nucleotides, the CDR3 is TGTGCCAGCTCACCAACAGAACAGCCGGTCGGTGGCTACACCTTC. This gives the protein CASSPTEQPVGGYTF. J is TRBJ1-2 and V is TRBV18; no firm D call. The CDR3 spans 15 residues. The V and J ends lost 2 bases and 7 bases respectively, with 17 bases between them. Germline CDR1 is KGHSH and CDR2 is LQKENI.

CDR3 protein: CASSFPGNGELFF. In nucleotides, the CDR3 is TGTGCCAGCAGCTTCCCCGGGAACGGGGAGCTGTTTTTT. This rearrangement joins TRBV7-2 to TRBJ2-2; D is possibly TRBD2 (5 bases). The CDR3 is 13 residues long. Trimming shortened V by 3 bases and J by 7 bases, and 9 bases separated the two germline ends. Germline CDR1 is SGHTA and CDR2 is FQGNSA.

The J gene is TRBJ1-5, the V gene TRBV11-2; TRBD1 aligns across 11 bases. The junction had 11 bases not matched to a gene; V was cut back by 5 bases and J by 2 bases. The CDR3 has 18 residues. Germline CDR1 reads SGHAT; CDR2 reads FQNNGV. CDR3 sequence (DNA): TGTGCCAGCAGCGGACTAGGACAGGGGGCCGGCGGCAATCAGCCCCAGCATTTT. This sequence encodes CASSGLGQGAGGNQPQHF.

This clone appeared a few times. The rearrangement links TRBV21-1 to TRBJ1-2; TRBD1 is taken as the D call from the table, unchecked against the DNA. TRBV21-1 is reported as a pseudogene. The CDR3 spans 17 residues. The CDR3 protein is CASSKTGQMTRRNGYTF. The CDR3 DNA follows: TGTGCCAGCAGCAAGACAGGCCAGATGACGAGACGAAATGGCTACACCTTC.

The rearrangement uses TRBV18 and TRBJ1-3; D gene uncertain. Per the germline V gene, CDR1 is KGHSH and CDR2 is LQKENI. CDR3 size: 18 residues. V was shortened by 6 bases and J by 0 bases, with 21 bases between the two germline ends. The CDR3 spells CASSDLERNSYSGNTIYF. The DNA for the CDR3 is TGTGCCAGCTCGGACTTAGAACGGAACTCCTACTCTGGAAACACCATATATTTT.

The chain uses TRBV5-1 and TRBJ1-3; TRBD1 aligns across 8 bases. V shed 3 bases and J 2 bases; nucleotides not matched to a gene: 7. CDR3 length: 16 amino acids. Germline CDR1 SGHRS, CDR2 YFSETQ. The CDR3 DNA follows: TGCGCCAGCAGCTCTTTGACAGGGGCGGCTGGAAACACCATATATTTT. This gives the protein CASSSLTGAAGNTIYF.

This chain links TRBV15 with TRBJ1-5, with TRBD1 identical over 8 bases. The germline V gene has CDR1 LNHNV and CDR2 YYDKDF (reference sequence). This CDR3 is built from 15 residues. After removal of 0 bases from V and 7 bases from J, the junction contained 5 bases not matched to a gene. CDR3 sequence reads: CATSRDGTGGQPQHF. In DNA, the CDR3 is TGTGCCACCAGCAGAGACGGAACAGGGGGGCAGCCCCAGCATTTT.

The V and J genes are TRBV27 and TRBJ2-1; possible D gene TRBD2, 6 bases. The CDR3 length is 16 residues. V was clipped by 2 bases and J by 2 bases, with 13 bases between them. Germline V CDR1 and CDR2: MNHEY, SMNVEV (reference sequence). CDR3 sequence: CASSLLGSRTYNEQFF. The CDR3 DNA is TGTGCCAGCAGTTTACTCGGGAGTAGGACCTACAATGAGCAGTTCTTC.

J is TRBJ2-7 and V is TRBV7-8; TRBD2 aligns across 7 bases. Germline-derived CDR1 and CDR2 are SGHVS and FQNEAQ. The V segment lost 4 bases and the J segment 1 base; nucleotides outside the gene matches: 10. The CDR3 has 16 amino acids. The CDR3 DNA reads as TGTGCCAGCAGCTCCCAGTTAGCGGGCGGATCCTACGAGCAGTACTTC. Its protein is CASSSQLAGGSYEQYF. The full variable domain, completed using reference TRBV7-8 and TRBJ2-7, is GAGVSQSPRYKVAKRGQDVALRCDPISGHVSLFWYQQALGQGPEFLTYFQNEAQLDKSGLPSDRFFAERPEGSVSTLKIQRTQQEDSAVYLCASSSQLAGGSYEQYFGPGTRLTVT.

The chain has TRBV30 and TRBJ2-3; no clear D gene. Trimming removed 2 bases at V and 1 base at J, with 10 bases between. CDR3 length equals 14 residues. Germline CDR1 and CDR2: GTSNPN and SVGIG (reference sequence). This CDR3 reads CAWSRLGGTDTQYF. The DNA of the CDR3 is TGTGCCTGGAGTCGTCTGGGCGGCACAGATACGCAGTATTTT.

V is TRBV3-1 (or the pseudogene TRBV3-2) and J is TRBJ2-1; 8 bases are a match to TRBD1. J gave up 2 bases and V 0 bases, and 3 bases lay outside the gene matches. In germline, CDR1 is LGHDT, CDR2 YNNKEL (reference sequence). The CDR3 contains 16 residues. In DNA form, the CDR3 reads TGTGCCAGCAGCCAAGATGCAGGGGGCACCTACAATGAGCAGTTCTTC. Translated: CASSQDAGGTYNEQFF.

The chain recombines TRBV7-3 with TRBJ2-1; 13 nucleotides agree with TRBD2. With 1 base clipped from V and 5 bases from J, the junction kept 2 bases outside the gene matches. Germline V lookup: CDR1 SGHTA, CDR2 FQGTGA. The CDR3 sequence is 16 residues long. The CDR3 nucleotides read TGTGCCAGCAGCTTAAAGGGGACTAGCGGGAACAATGAGCAGTTCTTC. Its translation is CASSLKGTSGNNEQFF.

V and J are TRBV19 and TRBJ1-4; 7 nucleotides line up with TRBD1. V was clipped by 3 bases and J by 7 bases; unmatched bases: 8. The CDR3 is 15 residues long. From germline, CDR1 is LNHDA and CDR2 SQIVND (reference sequence). CDR3 DNA: TGTGCCAGTAGTATGAAGGGGGCGCGGAGTGAAAAACTGTTTTTT. It yields the protein CASSMKGARSEKLFF.